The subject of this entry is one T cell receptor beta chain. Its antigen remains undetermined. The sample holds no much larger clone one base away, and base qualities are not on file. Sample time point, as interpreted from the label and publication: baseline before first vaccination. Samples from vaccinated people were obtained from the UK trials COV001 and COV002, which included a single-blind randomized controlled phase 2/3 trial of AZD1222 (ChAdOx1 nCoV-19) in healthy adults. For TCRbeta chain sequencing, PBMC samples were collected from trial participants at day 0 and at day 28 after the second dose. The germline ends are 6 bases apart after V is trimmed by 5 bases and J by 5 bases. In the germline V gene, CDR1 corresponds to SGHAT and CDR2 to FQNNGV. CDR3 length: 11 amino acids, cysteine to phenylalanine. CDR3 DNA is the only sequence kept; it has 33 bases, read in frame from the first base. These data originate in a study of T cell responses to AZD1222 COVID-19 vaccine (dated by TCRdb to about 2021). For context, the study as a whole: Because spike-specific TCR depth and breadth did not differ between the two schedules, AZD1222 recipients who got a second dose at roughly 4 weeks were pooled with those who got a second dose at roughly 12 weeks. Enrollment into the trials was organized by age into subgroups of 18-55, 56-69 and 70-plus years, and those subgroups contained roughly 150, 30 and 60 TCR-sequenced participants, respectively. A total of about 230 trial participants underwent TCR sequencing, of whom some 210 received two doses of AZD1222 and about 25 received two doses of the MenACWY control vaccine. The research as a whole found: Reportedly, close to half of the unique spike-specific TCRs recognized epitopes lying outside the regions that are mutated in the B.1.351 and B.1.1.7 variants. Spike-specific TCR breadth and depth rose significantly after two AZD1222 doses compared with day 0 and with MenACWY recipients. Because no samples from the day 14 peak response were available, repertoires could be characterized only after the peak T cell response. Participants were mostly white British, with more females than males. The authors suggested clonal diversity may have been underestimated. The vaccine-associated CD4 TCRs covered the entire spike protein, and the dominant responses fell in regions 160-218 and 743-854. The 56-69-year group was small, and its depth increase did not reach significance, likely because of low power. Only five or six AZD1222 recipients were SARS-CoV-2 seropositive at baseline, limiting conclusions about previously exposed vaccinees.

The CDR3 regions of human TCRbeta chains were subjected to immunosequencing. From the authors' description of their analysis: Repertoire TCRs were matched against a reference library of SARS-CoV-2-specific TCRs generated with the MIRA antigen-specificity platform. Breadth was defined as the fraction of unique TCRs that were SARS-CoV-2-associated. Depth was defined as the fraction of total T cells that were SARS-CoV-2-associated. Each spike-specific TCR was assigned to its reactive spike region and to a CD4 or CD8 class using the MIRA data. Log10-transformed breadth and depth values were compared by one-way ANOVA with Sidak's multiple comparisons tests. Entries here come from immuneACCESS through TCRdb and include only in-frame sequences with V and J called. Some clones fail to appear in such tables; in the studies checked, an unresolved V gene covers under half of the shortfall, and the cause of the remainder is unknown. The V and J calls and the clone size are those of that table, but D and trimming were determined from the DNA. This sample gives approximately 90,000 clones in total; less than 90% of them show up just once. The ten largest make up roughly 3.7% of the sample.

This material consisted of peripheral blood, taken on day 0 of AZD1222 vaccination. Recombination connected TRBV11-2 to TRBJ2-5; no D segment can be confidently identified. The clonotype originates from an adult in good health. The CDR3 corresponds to CASSPGETQYF. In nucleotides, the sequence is TGTGCCAGCAGCCCCGGGGAGACCCAGTACTTC.